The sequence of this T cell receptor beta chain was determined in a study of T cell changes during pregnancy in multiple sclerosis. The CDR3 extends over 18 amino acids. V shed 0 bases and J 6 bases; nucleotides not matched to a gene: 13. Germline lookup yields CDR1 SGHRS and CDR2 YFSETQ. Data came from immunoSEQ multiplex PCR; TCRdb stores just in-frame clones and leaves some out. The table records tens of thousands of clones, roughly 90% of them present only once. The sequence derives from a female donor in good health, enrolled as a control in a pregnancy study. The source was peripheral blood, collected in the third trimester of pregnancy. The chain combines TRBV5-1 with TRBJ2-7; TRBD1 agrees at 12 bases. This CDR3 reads CASSLALWGTGGPGEQYF. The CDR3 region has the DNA TGCGCCAGCAGCTTGGCCTTGTGGGGGACAGGGGGCCCGGGCGAGCAGTACTTC.